The rows below give T cell receptor beta chains drawn from one sample of a study of blood T cell repertoires in COVID-19. The method was immunoSEQ multiplex PCR; TCRdb's version includes in-frame clones alone and lacks a portion of them. Of fewer than 250,000 clones listed, roughly 82% are singletons. Sequencing used peripheral blood. These receptors all stem from a woman aged 70-85 years with acute or convalescent COVID-19. The CDR3 runs from the conserved cysteine through the conserved F or W. Each record gives: J gene, D gene, CDR3 length, V gene, clone size, CDR3 DNA, CDR3 protein. A D gene is named only where the DNA matches it firmly. Expanded clones are given a class, and other clones once, few, many or no size at all.

TRBJ1-5 | . | 11 | TRBV12-5 | many | TGTGCTAGTGGTTCGAATCAGCCCCAGCATTTT | CASGSNQPQHF
TRBJ1-2 | TRBD1 | 15 | TRBV4-2 | . | TGTGCCAGCAGCCAAGATCGCAGGGGGAACTATGGCTACACCTTC | CASSQDRRGNYGYTF
TRBJ2-5 | TRBD2 | 15 | TRBV5-1 | few | TGCGCCAGCAGCTTGGGATCGACTAGCGAGGCGACCCAGTACTTC | CASSLGSTSEATQYF
TRBJ1-1 | TRBD1 | 16 | TRBV19 | . | TGTGCCAGTAGTATCAGACAGGGCCTTTTTTATACTGAAGCTTTCTTT | CASSIRQGLFYTEAFF
TRBJ1-1 | . | 16 | TRBV6-5 | . | TGTGCCAGCAGTTCCCTCGCTTCGGCAGGGAACACTGAAGCTTTCTTT | CASSSLASAGNTEAFF
TRBJ1-1 | . | 10 | TRBV20-1 | . | TGCAGTGCTAGGACGGAGGAAACTTTCTTT | CSARTEETFF
TRBJ1-4 | . | 12 | TRBV29-1 | . | TGCAGCGTTGGAGGAGCCAATGAAAAACTGTTTTTT | CSVGGANEKLFF
TRBJ1-1 | TRBD1 | 15 | TRBV9 | . | TGTGCCAGCAGCAGGACGACAGGGGAGAACACTGAAGCTTTCTTT | CASSRTTGENTEAFF
TRBJ2-7 | TRBD1 | 15 | TRBV5-4 | . | TGTGCCAGCAGCTTGGGGGACAGGGTGGGGTACGAGCAGTACTTC | CASSLGDRVGYEQYF
TRBJ1-2 | . | 19 | TRBV10-3 | . | TGTGCCATCAGTGAGTCGATATTTGACAGAAATCTGAGTTTTTATGGCTACACCTTC | CAISESIFDRNLSFYGYTF
TRBJ2-6 | . | 16 | TRBV5-1 | . | TGCGCCAGCAGCTTGGAGAGGAACTCTGGGGCCAACGTCCTGACTTTC | CASSLERNSGANVLTF
TRBJ2-7 | . | 11 | TRBV28 | few | TGTGCCAGCAGTGCAGGCTACGAGCAGTACTTC | CASSAGYEQYF
TRBJ1-1 | TRBD1 | 15 | TRBV7-9 | . | TGTGCCAGCAGCTCCAGGGACAGTGTGAACACTGAAGCTTTCTTT | CASSSRDSVNTEAFF
TRBJ1-4 | TRBD1 | 19 | TRBV4-3 | once | TGCGCCAGCAGCCAAGAGATTGAATTGGGCGACAGGGCTCTTGAAAAACTGTTTTTT | CASSQEIELGDRALEKLFF
TRBJ2-1 | TRBD1 | 15 | TRBV7-2 | . | TGTGCCAGCAGCTTAGGGAGGACAGGGTCCAATGAGCAGTTCTTC | CASSLGRTGSNEQFF
TRBJ2-1 | . | 12 | TRBV19 | . | TGTGCCAGTAGTCTCAGCTACAATGAGCAGTTCTTC | CASSLSYNEQFF
TRBJ1-6 | . | 15 | TRBV18 | . | TGTGCCAGCTCACCCCCGGAAGGAGAGAGTTCACCCCTCCACTTT | CASSPPEGESSPLHF
TRBJ2-7 | TRBD1 | 17 | TRBV4-2 | . | TGTGCCAGCAGCCAAGCTTGGACAGGGTCAGGATCCTACGAGCAGTACTTC | CASSQAWTGSGSYEQYF
TRBJ2-1 | . | 15 | TRBV24-1 | few | TGTGCCACCAGTGACCCAGAAGTAACCTACAATGAGCAGTTCTTC | CATSDPEVTYNEQFF
TRBJ1-4 | . | 13 | TRBV10-3 | . | TGTGCCACCCGGACAAATACGAAGGAAAAACTGTTTTTT | CATRTNTKEKLFF
TRBJ1-1 | . | 15 | TRBV12-5 | . | TGTGCTAGTGGTTTGGTAGAAAGCGGGAACACTGAAGCTTTCTTT | CASGLVESGNTEAFF
TRBJ1-2 | . | 15 | TRBV7-2 | few | TGTGCCAGCAGCGCCCCCGGGGGGAGCAACTATGGCTACACCTTC | CASSAPGGSNYGYTF
TRBJ1-6 | . | 14 | TRBV24-1 | once | TGTGCCACCAGTGACAACAGGGTTAATTCACCCCTCCACTTT | CATSDNRVNSPLHF
TRBJ2-7 | TRBD1 | 14 | TRBV20-1 | few | TGCAGTGCTAGTCGTGGGACAGTTACCTACGAGCAGTACTTC | CSASRGTVTYEQYF
TRBJ1-1 | . | 14 | TRBV3-1/TRBV3-2 | . | TGTGCCAGCAGCCAAGCTGGAGGTAGGAGTGAAGCTTTCTTT | CASSQAGGRSEAFF
TRBJ1-5 | . | 15 | TRBV19 | . | TGTGCCAGTAGTATTAGCAGGGACTCTACACAGCCCCAGCATTTT | CASSISRDSTQPQHF
TRBJ1-2 | . | 15 | TRBV3-1/TRBV3-2 | . | TGTGCCAGCAGCCTAAGGGGGAGAGGGGTCGATGGCTACACCTTC | CASSLRGRGVDGYTF
TRBJ1-1 | . | 12 | TRBV5-6 | once | TGTGCCAGCAGCTGGGCCAACACTGAAGCTTTCTTT | CASSWANTEAFF
TRBJ1-2 | . | 13 | TRBV10-3 | . | TGTGCCATCAGCCGGAGGGGAGACTATGGCTACACCTTC | CAISRRGDYGYTF
TRBJ1-4 | . | 13 | TRBV27 | . | TGTGCCAGCTCCGAAGAGGGAGAGGAAAAACTGTTTTTT | CASSEEGEEKLFF
TRBJ1-2 | TRBD1 | 16 | TRBV11-2 | . | TGTGCCAGCAGCAAAAGTTCCGGACAGGTTAACTATGGCTACACCTTC | CASSKSSGQVNYGYTF
TRBJ2-7 | TRBD1 | 15 | TRBV18 | . | TGTGCCAGCTCACCAGGACAGGGTGGAACCTACGAGCAGTACTTC | CASSPGQGGTYEQYF
TRBJ1-1 | TRBD1 | 13 | TRBV7-2 | once | TGTGCCAGCAGCTTAGATGGGACAGGGAAAGCTTTCTTT | CASSLDGTGKAFF
TRBJ2-2 | . | 16 | TRBV4-2 | . | TGTGCCAGCAGCCAAGAGATTGGACTCAACACCGGGGAGCTGTTTTTT | CASSQEIGLNTGELFF
TRBJ2-7 | TRBD1 | 14 | TRBV19 | . | TGTGCCAGTATGGGGACAGGGGGATCCTACGAGCAGTACTTC | CASMGTGGSYEQYF
TRBJ1-1 | . | 15 | TRBV4-3 | . | TGCGCCAGCAGCCAAGATTTTGGGGGAGGAACTGAAGCTTTCTTT | CASSQDFGGGTEAFF
TRBJ1-6 | . | 13 | TRBV6-2/TRBV6-3 | . | TGTGCCAGCGGCCCAGCCGGTAATTCACCCCTCCACTTT | CASGPAGNSPLHF
TRBJ2-1 | . | 13 | TRBV19 | . | TGTGCCAGTAGTATAACTAATTACAATGAGCAGTTCTTC | CASSITNYNEQFF
TRBJ1-2 | TRBD1 | 15 | TRBV28 | . | TGTGCCAGCAGTCGCCCGGGACAGGCGGTCTATGGCTACACCTTC | CASSRPGQAVYGYTF
TRBJ1-1 | . | 14 | TRBV20-1 | . | TGCAGTGCTAGTAGGGGGACGTTGAACACTGAAGCTTTCTTT | CSASRGTLNTEAFF
TRBJ1-1 | . | 13 | TRBV7-2 | . | TGTGCCACTAGAAAGGGGCAGGGTGCTGAAGCTTTCTTT | CATRKGQGAEAFF
TRBJ1-2 | . | 12 | TRBV7-9 | . | TGTGCCAGCCGTAGGGGACTTGGCGGCTACACCTTC | CASRRGLGGYTF
TRBJ1-3 | . | 15 | TRBV4-1 | . | TGCGCCAGCAGCACTCGCCTCCCCTCTGGAAACACCATATATTTT | CASSTRLPSGNTIYF
TRBJ1-5 | TRBD1 | 15 | TRBV3-1/TRBV3-2 | . | TGTGCCAGCAGCCAGGGACAGGGACTTCATCAGCCCCAGCATTTT | CASSQGQGLHQPQHF
TRBJ2-4 | . | 15 | TRBV18 | once | TGTGCCAGCTCTCGCAACACTAGGAATGGAAACATTCAGTACTTC | CASSRNTRNGNIQYF
TRBJ1-2 | . | 12 | TRBV28 | many | TGTGCCAGCACGAGGGTGAACTATGGCTACACCTTC | CASTRVNYGYTF
TRBJ1-1 | TRBD1 | 15 | TRBV2 | . | TGTGCCAGCAGGCAAGAACAGGGGGCGAACACTGAAGCTTTCTTT | CASRQEQGANTEAFF
TRBJ2-4 | TRBD1 | 15 | TRBV7-8 | . | TGTGCCAGCAGTTTAACCGGGACAGGAGACAACATTCAGTACTTC | CASSLTGTGDNIQYF
TRBJ2-7 | . | 16 | TRBV5-6 | . | TGTGCCAGCAGCAGCTTATCATGGGGTAGCGGATACGAGCAGTACTTC | CASSSLSWGSGYEQYF
TRBJ1-2 | TRBD1 | 13 | TRBV29-1 | . | TGCAGCGTACAGGACAGGGGATCGGGTGGCTACACCTTC | CSVQDRGSGGYTF